Described below is a single TCR beta chain sequence and its context. What it recognizes is unknown. Alongside a J-beta primer mix, a sample-barcoded 5' primer served in a second PCR lasting about 7 to 12 cycles. Every sample gave at least 2.5 million paired-end reads containing CDR3. A single record per CDR3 protein comes from TCRdb applying MiXCR to the 5' RACE reads. The data show 650,000 to 900,000 distinct CDR3 sequences, 55% to 65% seen once. This record belongs to a study of blood T cells in healthy people across ages. Study-level background: The template switching approach captured approximately one barcoded beta molecule for every two T cells.

In germline, CDR1 is LGHNA, CDR2 YNFKEQ. Trimming removed 6 bases from V and 8 bases from J, with 16 bases in between. The length of the CDR3 is 13 residues. Study findings and constraints: Both higher diversity and more naive CD4+ cells marked long-lived donors when set against aged donors. Diversity estimates from one million T cells were considered underestimates.

The TCR originated in a man aged 25 to 40 in good health. The chain uses TRBV4-2 and TRBJ1-2, with a possible D match to TRBD1 (6 bases). Sequenced input: blood. CDR3 sequence (DNA): TGTGCCAGCAGGGACGGGACACCTTTCGGCTACACCTTC. It codes for CASRDGTPFGYTF.